These 28 T cell receptor beta chains were all obtained from the same sample, sequenced in a study of cytomegalovirus exposure and HLA in healthy donors. 60 Vbeta and 13 Jbeta primers were used in PCR. The table came from immunoSEQ multiplex PCR; TCRdb's copy has only in-frame clones and leaves some out. The table records roughly 100,000 clones, around 10% of them present only once. What was sequenced was PBMCs. These TCRs come from a middle-aged man in good health and CMV-seropositive.

The sample holds a few counts of this clone. CDR3 residues: CASRLAGLGGEQFF. The CDR3 DNA follows: TGTGCCAGCCGGCTAGCGGGATTGGGGGGTGAGCAGTTCTTC. This rearrangement joins TRBV19 to TRBJ2-1, with 9 bases lining up with TRBD2. V dropped 9 bases and J dropped 9; count of bases not matched to a gene: 12. CDR3 length: 14 residues. CDR1 is LNHDA and CDR2 is SQIVND in the germline V gene (reference sequence).

In its sample, this clone was seen once. The J gene is TRBJ1-5, the V gene TRBV19; possibly TRBD1 for D (6 bases). Germline V gene sequence: CDR1 LNHDA, CDR2 SQIVND (reference sequence). V dropped 1 base and J dropped 7 bases, with 14 bases sitting between them. The CDR3 extends over 15 amino acids. In DNA form, the CDR3 reads TGTGCCAGTAGTATAGGAACAGGGTCACGGCAGCCCCAGCATTTT. Translating gives CASSIGTGSRQPQHF.

This clone was observed a few times. The chain has TRBV11-3 and TRBJ1-1; TRBD1 agrees at 9 bases. J lost 0 bases, V lost 5 bases, and 13 bases had no gene match. The CDR3 consists of 18 residues. Germline assignment: CDR1 SGHNT and CDR2 YENEEA. DNA of the CDR3: TGTGCCAGCAGCACCCCCCCGGGACAGGGAGGGATGAACACTGAAGCTTTCTTT. Its translation is CASSTPPGQGGMNTEAFF.

This clone occurred a few times. The chain recombines TRBV28 with TRBJ2-5; the match to TRBD1 covers 8 bases. CDR1 is MDHEN and CDR2 is SYDVKM in the germline V gene. Trimming removed 3 bases from V and 6 bases from J; junction bases left unmatched: 15. This CDR3 comprises 17 residues. The CDR3 loop is CASSLPRQGLSFKTQYF. The DNA of the CDR3 is TGTGCCAGCAGTTTGCCCAGACAGGGGTTGTCGTTTAAGACCCAGTACTTC.

This chain uses TRBV28 with TRBJ2-1, with TRBD1 identical over 7 bases. Germline assignment: CDR1 MDHEN and CDR2 SYDVKM. The CDR3 length is 15 residues. J lost 7 bases, V lost 6 bases, and 12 bases had no gene match. This CDR3 reads CASSSHAPTGNEQFF. Written as DNA, the CDR3 is TGTGCCAGCAGCTCACACGCCCCGACAGGGAATGAGCAGTTCTTC.

The CDR3 nucleotides read TGTGCCACTTACCCGGACAGGAGATATAGCAATCAGCCCCAGCATTTT. Translation: CATYPDRRYSNQPQHF. V gene TRBV19 combines with J gene TRBJ1-5; TRBD1 matches 7 bases. In germline, CDR1 is LNHDA, CDR2 SQIVND (reference sequence). The CDR3 sequence is 16 residues long. Trimming removed 10 bases from V and 0 bases from J; junction bases left unmatched: 12.

This clone has a handful of counts. V and J are TRBV6-1 and TRBJ1-5, with a tentative D call TRBD1 (5 bases). V lost 1 base and J 7 bases, leaving 17 bases between the germline ends. This CDR3 has 16 amino acids. Germline assignment: CDR1 MNHNS and CDR2 SASEGT. CDR3 protein: CASSEGPLRVRQPQHF. In DNA, the CDR3 is TGTGCCAGCAGTGAAGGACCACTCAGGGTAAGACAGCCCCAGCATTTT.

This clone occurred a few times. The chain couples TRBV28 to TRBJ2-1; tentative D call: TRBD2 (5 bases). Trimming shortened V by 4 bases and J by 3 bases, and 22 bases separated the two germline ends. CDR1 is MDHEN, CDR2 SYDVKM, per germline. The CDR3 totals 18 residues. The CDR3 loop is CASSSLPVTSPIYNEQFF. DNA for the CDR3: TGTGCCAGCAGTTCCCTACCCGTAACTAGTCCGATCTACAATGAGCAGTTCTTC.

The chain has TRBV2 and TRBJ2-5; 7 bases fit TRBD2. This CDR3 contains 14 residues. CDR1 and CDR2 (germline): SNHLY, FYNNEI. J was trimmed by 4 bases and V by 5 bases; bases with no gene match: 7. The CDR3 loop reads CASSMAGVGETQYF. The CDR3 coding sequence is TGTGCCAGCAGTATGGCGGGAGTCGGAGAGACCCAGTACTTC.

This clone was detected only a few times. The chain links TRBV6-1 to TRBJ1-2; no clear D gene. The germline gives CDR1 MNHNS, CDR2 SASEGT. The V and J ends lost 0 bases and 8 bases respectively, with 16 bases between them. The CDR3 has 15 amino acids. The CDR3 sequence is CASSEAVGRTGGYTF. CDR3 bases: TGTGCCAGCAGTGAAGCGGTGGGCAGGACGGGAGGCTACACCTTC.

The rearrangement joins TRBV5-1 to TRBJ2-3; possible D gene TRBD1, 6 bases. CDR1 and CDR2 (germline): SGHRS, YFSETQ. The V and J ends lost 0 bases and 0 bases respectively, with 11 bases between them. There are 16 residues in the CDR3. CDR3 region: CASSLVGTRSTDTQYF. DNA of the CDR3: TGCGCCAGCAGCTTGGTTGGGACAAGAAGCACAGATACGCAGTATTTT.

In this sample, this clone turned up a few times. The chain uses TRBV27 and TRBJ1-2; 7 bases align to TRBD1. The CDR3 contains 14 residues. J lost 6 bases, V lost 2 bases, and 6 bases had no gene match. Germline CDR1 reads MNHEY; CDR2 reads SMNVEV (reference sequence). The CDR3 here is CASSLGGGGNGYTF. CDR3 DNA sequence: TGTGCCAGCAGTTTAGGAGGGGGCGGGAATGGCTACACCTTC.

This clone turned up a few times. This chain links TRBV4-2 with TRBJ2-1, with 7 bases fitting TRBD2. Germline V gene data show CDR1 as LGHNA and CDR2 as YNFKEQ. This CDR3 has 16 residues. The V gene end was trimmed by 0 bases and the J gene end by 8 bases; junction bases not matched to a gene: 10. In nucleotides, the CDR3 is TGTGCCAGCAGCCAAGACAAGGGAGGGCCCGTGGATGAGCAGTTCTTC. This translates into CASSQDKGGPVDEQFF.

The chain is built from TRBV15 and TRBJ2-7; TRBD1 matches at 10 bases. Unmatched junction bases numbered 8, after V lost 3 bases and J lost 3 bases. CDR1 is LNHNV, CDR2 YYDKDF, per germline (reference sequence). The CDR3 extends over 16 amino acids. The CDR3 sequence is CATSRAPGQGFYEQYF. The CDR3 DNA reads TGTGCCACCAGCAGGGCTCCGGGACAGGGGTTCTACGAGCAGTACTTC.

A few counts support this clone. Other nucleotide sequences from this sample produce the same CDR3. The chain recombines TRBV7-3 with TRBJ2-2, with D possibly TRBD2 on 6 matching bases. V was cut by 1 base and J by 5 bases, with 14 bases left in between. The CDR3 length is 16 residues. The germline V gene encodes CDR1 SGHTA and CDR2 FQGTGA. CDR3 protein: CASSLSGAGLTGELFF. The CDR3 nucleotides read TGTGCCAGCAGCTTAAGCGGAGCGGGCCTGACCGGGGAGCTGTTTTTT.

In DNA, the CDR3 is TGTGCCAGCAGCGTGGACAGCTCCTACGAGCAGTACTTC. Residues: CASSVDSSYEQYF. The chain links TRBV6-5 to TRBJ2-7; the D gene is possibly TRBD1 (6 bases). This CDR3 has 13 amino acids. The germline CDR1 and CDR2 sequences are MNHEY and SVGAGI. The V end was cut by 6 bases, the J end by 0 bases, with 9 bases between.

This clone qualifies as medium-sized. This chain uses TRBV10-3 with TRBJ1-1, with 9 bases lining up with TRBD1. Trimming removed 4 bases from V and 3 bases from J; junction bases left unmatched: 6. This CDR3 region has 15 residues. Germline V lookup: CDR1 ENHRY, CDR2 SYGVKD. The DNA of the CDR3 is TGTGCCATCAGTGCCGGGACAGGGTGGGACACTGAAGCTTTCTTT. Protein: CAISAGTGWDTEAFF.

V gene TRBV7-6 combines with J gene TRBJ2-3, with TRBD2 identical over 9 bases. The ends lost 2 bases at V and 5 bases at J; junction bases unmatched: 5. The CDR3 has 15 amino acids. Germline V lookup: CDR1 SGHVS, CDR2 FNYEAQ. This chain's CDR3 is CASSLSGRTGDTQYF. The CDR3 DNA follows: TGTGCCAGCAGCTTAAGCGGGAGGACGGGAGATACGCAGTATTTT. The variable domain in full, with the rest retrieved from reference TRBV7-6 and TRBJ2-3, is GAGVSQSPRYKVTKRGQDVALRCDPISGHVSLYWYRQALGQGPEFLTYFNYEAQQDKSGLPNDRFSAERPEGSISTLTIQRTEQRDSAMYRCASSLSGRTGDTQYFGPGTRLTVL.

The chain couples TRBV27 to TRBJ1-1; D is undetermined. This CDR3 has 13 amino acids. Germline loops: CDR1 MNHEY, CDR2 SMNVEV (reference sequence). V was trimmed by 2 bases and J by 5 bases, leaving 9 bases between them. CDR3 sequence reads: CASSLGLATEAFF. CDR3 nucleotides: TGTGCCAGCAGTTTAGGCCTCGCAACTGAAGCTTTCTTT.

V gene TRBV9 combines with J gene TRBJ1-1, with D possibly matching TRBD1 (5 bases). V lost 0 bases, J lost 7 bases, and 13 bases lay in between. CDR3 length: 14 amino acids. In germline, CDR1 is SGDLS, CDR2 YYNGEE. CDR3 amino acids: CASSVAGGSLEAFF. In nucleotides, the CDR3 is TGTGCCAGCAGCGTAGCTGGGGGGAGCCTTGAAGCTTTCTTT. Variable domain in full (rest from reference TRBV9 and TRBJ1-1): DSGVTQTPKHLITATGQRVTLRCSPRSGDLSVYWYQQSLDQGLQFLIQYYNGEERAKGNILERFSAQQFPDLHSELNLSSLELGDSALYFCASSVAGGSLEAFFGQGTRLTVV.

This clone was seen more than once but under ten times. V gene TRBV30 combines with J gene TRBJ1-4; D is unresolved. The CDR3 is made up of 13 amino acids. Between the trimmed V and J ends, which lost 6 bases and 0 bases, there was a span of 8 bases. CDR1 is GTSNPN, CDR2 SVGIG, per germline (reference sequence). Written as DNA, the CDR3 is TGTGCCTGCCCAGATGCAACTAATGAAAAACTGTTTTTT. Its translation: CACPDATNEKLFF.

The chain recombines TRBV10-3 with TRBJ1-5, with 9 bases lining up with TRBD1. This CDR3 is built from 15 residues. Germline assignment: CDR1 ENHRY and CDR2 SYGVKD. The V and J ends lost 6 bases and 6 bases, in that order; junction bases with no gene match: 9. The CDR3, as DNA: TGTGCCATCAGCCGGGACAGGGATTTTGGTCAGCCCCAGCATTTT. Translated, it gives CAISRDRDFGQPQHF.

This chain connects TRBV5-1 to TRBJ1-1, with TRBD1 identical over 7 bases. J lost 0 bases, V lost 7 bases, and 3 bases had no gene match. Germline values: CDR1 SGHRS, CDR2 YFSETQ. The CDR3 totals 13 residues. The CDR3 nucleotides read TGCGCCAGCCGGGACAGCATGAACACTGAAGCTTTCTTT. Protein sequence: CASRDSMNTEAFF.

This clone was counted a few times. This chain connects TRBV2 to TRBJ1-5; no clear D gene. In germline, CDR1 is SNHLY, CDR2 FYNNEI. The CDR3 has 14 residues. V was pared by 7 bases and J by 4 bases, with 14 bases between. The CDR3 bases are TGTGCCAGCACCGAAAGAACGGTTAATCAGCCCCAGCATTTT. This gives the protein CASTERTVNQPQHF.

This chain connects TRBV7-3 to TRBJ2-7; 13 bases line up with TRBD2. The CDR3 totals 17 residues. Germline values: CDR1 SGHTA, CDR2 FQGTGA. Unmatched junction bases numbered 7, after V lost 2 bases and J lost 3 bases. CDR3 DNA sequence: TGTGCCAGCAGCTTAGGCCCGGGGACTAGCGGGAACTACGAGCAGTACTTC. Translated: CASSLGPGTSGNYEQYF.

This clone was seen more than once but under ten times. This sequence joins TRBV5-1 and TRBJ2-5; no firm D call. V shed 1 base and J shed 3 bases, with 7 bases lying between them. The CDR3 spans 13 residues. Germline V gene data show CDR1 as SGHRS and CDR2 as YFSETQ. The CDR3 DNA reads as TGCGCCAGCAGCTTGATTCAGGAAGAGACCCAGTACTTC. This codes for CASSLIQEETQYF.

This clone came up a few times. The chain is built from TRBV7-8 and TRBJ2-3; D perhaps matches TRBD2 (6 bases). V gave up 1 base and J gave up 6 bases, with 14 bases separating them. CDR3 size: 15 residues. In germline, CDR1 is SGHVS, CDR2 FQNEAQ. The chain's CDR3 is CASSLETGVADTQYF. The CDR3 coding sequence is TGTGCCAGCAGCTTAGAGACGGGAGTGGCCGATACGCAGTATTTT. Drawing the rest from reference TRBV7-8 and TRBJ2-3, the complete variable domain is GAGVSQSPRYKVAKRGQDVALRCDPISGHVSLFWYQQALGQGPEFLTYFQNEAQLDKSGLPSDRFFAERPEGSVSTLKIQRTQQEDSAVYLCASSLETGVADTQYFGPGTRLTVL.

This clone appeared a few times. The chain employs TRBV9 and TRBJ1-2; 9 bases match TRBD1. CDR1 and CDR2 (germline): SGDLS, YYNGEE. The CDR3 is made up of 15 amino acids. V was pared by 4 bases and J by 7 bases, with 11 bases of the junction left unmatched. CDR3 protein: CASSPSGGQGSGYTF. In DNA, the CDR3 is TGTGCCAGCAGCCCCTCCGGGGGACAGGGTTCTGGCTACACCTTC.